This paragraph reports one TCR beta chain. What it binds is not known. The sample belongs to a study of cytomegalovirus exposure and HLA in healthy donors. On the study more broadly: A previous analysis identified 95 million to 120 million unique TCR beta sequences derived from about 180 million T cells.

It was with 60 Vbeta and 13 Jbeta primers that the PCR ran. TCRdb keeps only in-frame clones here, not all; method: immunoSEQ multiplex PCR. This table holds some 190,000 clones, 76% found once. Broader study findings: A missense DCLRE1C variant was associated with V- and J-gene trimming of TCR beta chains in a later analysis, and an independent cohort replicated the association.

The TCR sequence derives from a man younger than 35 in good health and CMV-seronegative. Sequenced material: PBMCs.

CDR3 residues: CASGLGLAGAVTGELFF. The CDR3 DNA reads as TGTGCTAGTGGTTTGGGTCTAGCGGGAGCTGTCACCGGGGAGCTGTTTTTT. The V gene is TRBV12-5, the J gene TRBJ2-2; TRBD2 matches 10 bases. Per germline, CDR1 LGHNT and CDR2 FRNRAP. The CDR3 runs to 17 residues. The V gene end was trimmed by 1 base and the J gene end by 4 bases; junction bases not matched to a gene: 6.